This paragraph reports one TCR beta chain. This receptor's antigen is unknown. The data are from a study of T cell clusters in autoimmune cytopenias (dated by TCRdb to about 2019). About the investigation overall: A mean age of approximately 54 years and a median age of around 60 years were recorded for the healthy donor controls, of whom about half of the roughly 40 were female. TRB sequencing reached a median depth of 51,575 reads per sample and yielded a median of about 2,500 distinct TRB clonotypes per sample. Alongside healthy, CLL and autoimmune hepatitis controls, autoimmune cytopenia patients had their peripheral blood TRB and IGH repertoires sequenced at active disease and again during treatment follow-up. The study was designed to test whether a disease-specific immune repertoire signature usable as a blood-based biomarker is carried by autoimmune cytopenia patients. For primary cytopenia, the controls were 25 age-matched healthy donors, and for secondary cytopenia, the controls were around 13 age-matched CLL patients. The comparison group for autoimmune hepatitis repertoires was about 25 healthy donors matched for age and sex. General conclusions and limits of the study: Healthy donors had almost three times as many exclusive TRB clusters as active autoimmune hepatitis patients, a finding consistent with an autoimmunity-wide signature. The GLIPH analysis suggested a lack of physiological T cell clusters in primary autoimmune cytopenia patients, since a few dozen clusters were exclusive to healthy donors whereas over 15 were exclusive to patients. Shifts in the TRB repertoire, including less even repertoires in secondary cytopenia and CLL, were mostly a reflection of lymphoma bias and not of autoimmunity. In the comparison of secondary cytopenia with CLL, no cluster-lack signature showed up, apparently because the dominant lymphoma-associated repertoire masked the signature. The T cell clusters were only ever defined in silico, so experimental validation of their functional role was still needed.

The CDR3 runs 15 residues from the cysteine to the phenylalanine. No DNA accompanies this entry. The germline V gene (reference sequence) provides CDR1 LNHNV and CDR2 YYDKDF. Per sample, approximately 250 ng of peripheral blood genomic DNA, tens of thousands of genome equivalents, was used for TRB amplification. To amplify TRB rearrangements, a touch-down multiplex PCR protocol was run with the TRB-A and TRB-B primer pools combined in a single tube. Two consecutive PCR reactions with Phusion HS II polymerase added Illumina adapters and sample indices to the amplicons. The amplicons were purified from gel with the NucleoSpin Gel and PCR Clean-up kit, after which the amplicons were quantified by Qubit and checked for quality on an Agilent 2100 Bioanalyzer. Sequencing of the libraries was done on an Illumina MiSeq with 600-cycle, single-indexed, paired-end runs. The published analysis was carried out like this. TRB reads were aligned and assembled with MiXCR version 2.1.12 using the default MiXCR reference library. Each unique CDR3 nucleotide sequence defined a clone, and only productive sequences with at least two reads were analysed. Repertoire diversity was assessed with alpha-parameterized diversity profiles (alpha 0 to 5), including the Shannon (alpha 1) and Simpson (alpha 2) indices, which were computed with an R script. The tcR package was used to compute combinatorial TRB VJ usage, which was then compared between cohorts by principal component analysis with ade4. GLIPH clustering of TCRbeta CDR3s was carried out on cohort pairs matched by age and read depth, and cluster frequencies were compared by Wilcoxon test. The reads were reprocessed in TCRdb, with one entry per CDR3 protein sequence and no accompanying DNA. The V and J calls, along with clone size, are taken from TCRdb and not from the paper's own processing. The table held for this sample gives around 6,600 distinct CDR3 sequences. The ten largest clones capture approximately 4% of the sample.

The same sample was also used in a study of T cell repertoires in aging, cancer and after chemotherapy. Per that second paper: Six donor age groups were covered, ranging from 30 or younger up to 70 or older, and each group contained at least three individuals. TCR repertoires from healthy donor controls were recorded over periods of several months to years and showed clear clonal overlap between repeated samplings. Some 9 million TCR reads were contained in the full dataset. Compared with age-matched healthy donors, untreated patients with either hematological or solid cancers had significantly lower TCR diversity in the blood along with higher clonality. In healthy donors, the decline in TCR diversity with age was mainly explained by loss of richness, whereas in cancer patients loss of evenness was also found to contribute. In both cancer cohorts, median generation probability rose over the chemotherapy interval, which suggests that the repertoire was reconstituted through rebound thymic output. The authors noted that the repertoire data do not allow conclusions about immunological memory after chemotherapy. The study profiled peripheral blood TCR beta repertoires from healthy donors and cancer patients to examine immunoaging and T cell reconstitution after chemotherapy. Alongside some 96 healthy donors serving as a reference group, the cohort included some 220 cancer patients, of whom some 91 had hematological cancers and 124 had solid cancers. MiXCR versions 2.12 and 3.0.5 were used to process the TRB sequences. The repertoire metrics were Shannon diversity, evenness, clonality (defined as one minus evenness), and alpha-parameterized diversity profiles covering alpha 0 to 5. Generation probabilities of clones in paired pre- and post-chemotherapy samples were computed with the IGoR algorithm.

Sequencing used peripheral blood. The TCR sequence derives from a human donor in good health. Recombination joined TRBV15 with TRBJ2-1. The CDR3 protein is CATSGRRSSYNEQFF.